This TCR beta chain was recovered during a study of T cells after yellow fever vaccination. Study-level results: Once the booster was given, most primary-vaccination clones reappeared, at about 95% for CD4 and around 90% for CD8.

5'RACE template switching added a universal primer site and UMIs to TCR cDNA. MiXCR, applied by TCRdb to the 5' RACE reads, yields one record per CDR3 protein. The data contain 500,000 to 650,000 distinct CDR3 sequences, less than 20% of them seen just once; the ten biggest clones take up 17%. There are 14 residues in the CDR3. The V end was cut by 4 bases, the J end by 0 bases, with 8 bases between. Germline assignment: CDR1 SEHNR and CDR2 FQNEAQ (reference sequence). A remark on this clonotype: Antigen specificity is unknown.

This rearrangement joins TRBV7-9 to TRBJ2-3; the D is unclear. This sequence originates from a man between 18 and 29 years old who received the YFV17D yellow fever vaccine. The sequencing used PBMCs, collected about 5 days after the first yellow fever vaccination. CDR3 DNA sequence: TGTGCCAGCAGCTCACCCGCTAGCACAGATACGCAGTATTTT. This translates into CASSSPASTDTQYF.